These 9 T cell receptor beta chains originate from one sample sequenced in a study of T cells in Graves' hyperthyroidism and ophthalmopathy. It was RNA transcripts that yielded the amplified TCR beta CDR3 regions. The primer set for the first-round RT-PCR of the TCR CDR3 was HTBI. TCRdb recomputed calls from the multiplex PCR reads with MiXCR, one row per CDR3 protein. In the table there are 300,000 to 400,000 distinct CDR3 sequences, 15% to 20% of which are singletons. The sample comprised blood. The receptors come from a man younger than 35 with Graves' ophthalmopathy.

In its sample, this clonotype was seen many times. V is TRBV3-1 and J is TRBJ1-3; D not certain. Trimming took 0 bases from V and 6 from J, leaving 12 bases between them. The germline CDR1 and CDR2 sequences are LGHDT and YNNKEL (reference sequence). This CDR3 comprises 15 residues. The CDR3, as DNA: TGTGCCAGCAGCCAAGATCCCACCGTAGTAAACACCATATATTTT. It yields the protein CASSQDPTVVNTIYF.

The chain carries TRBV9 and TRBJ2-3; 9 nucleotides agree with TRBD1. The germline gives CDR1 SGDLS, CDR2 YYNGEE. This CDR3 is 15 amino acids long. The trim removed 3 bases at V and 4 bases at J, leaving 6 bases unmatched. Here the CDR3 reads CASSARTGAADTQYF. In DNA, the CDR3 is TGTGCCAGCAGCGCCCGGACAGGGGCCGCAGATACGCAGTATTTT.

This clonotype was found a few times. The chain joins TRBV4-1 to TRBJ1-4; no definite D call. Trimming pared 3 bases from V and 8 bases from J, leaving 10 bases between. Germline V CDR1 and CDR2: MGHRA, YSYEKL. CDR3 size: 13 residues. CDR3 protein: CASSHLNGEKLFF. CDR3 bases: TGCGCCAGCAGCCATCTCAACGGAGAAAAACTGTTTTTT.

The sample holds many counts of this clonotype. The rearrangement uses TRBV28 and TRBJ1-2; 10 nucleotides agree with TRBD1. The CDR3 runs to 14 residues. CDR1 is MDHEN, CDR2 SYDVKM, per germline. The V and J ends lost 5 bases and 5 bases, in that order; junction bases with no gene match: 5. For the CDR3, the DNA is TGTGCCAGCAGTACCCCGGGACAGGGGTATGGCTACACCTTC. This sequence encodes CASSTPGQGYGYTF.

Ten or more counts support this clonotype. V and J are TRBV9 and TRBJ1-1; D remains ambiguous. V gave up 2 bases and J gave up 1 base, with 18 bases separating them. Germline lookup yields CDR1 SGDLS and CDR2 YYNGEE. The CDR3 extends over 17 amino acids. The CDR3, as DNA: TGTGCCAGCAGCGTTTGGGGAACCTCAAATTCGAACACTGAAGCTTTCTTT. This translates into CASSVWGTSNSNTEAFF. Together with reference TRBV9 and TRBJ1-1, the CDR3 gives the full variable domain: DSGVTQTPKHLITATGQRVTLRCSPRSGDLSVYWYQQSLDQGLQFLIQYYNGEERAKGNILERFSAQQFPDLHSELNLSSLELGDSALYFCASSVWGTSNSNTEAFFGQGTRLTVV.

This sequence joins TRBV7-2 and TRBJ1-3; D not certain. The CDR3 is made up of 15 amino acids. V was shortened by 5 bases and J by 4 bases, with 15 bases between the two germline ends. Germline CDR1 reads SGHTA; CDR2 reads FQGNSA. CDR3 sequence: CASSAWEGSGNTIYF. In nucleotides, the CDR3 is TGTGCCAGCAGCGCCTGGGAGGGATCGGGAAACACCATATATTTT.

This clonotype has more than one count but fewer than ten. This rearrangement joins TRBV6-2 or TRBV6-3 to TRBJ2-1; 9 positions agree with TRBD2. The germline V gene has CDR1 MNHEY and CDR2 SVGEGT. With 6 bases clipped from V and 4 bases from J, the junction kept 7 bases outside the gene matches. CDR3 length: 15 residues. As DNA, the CDR3 is TGTGCCAGCAGCTTTTCTAGCGGGGCGTACAATGAGCAGTTCTTC. As protein: CASSFSSGAYNEQFF.

In this sample, this clonotype turned up a few times. The chain employs TRBV19 and TRBJ1-3; D uncertain. CDR1 and CDR2 (germline): LNHDA, SQIVND (reference sequence). CDR3 length: 13 residues. V dropped 6 bases and J dropped 4 bases, with 10 bases sitting between them. The CDR3 sequence: CASRGGGGNTIYF. CDR3 sequence (DNA): TGTGCCAGTAGAGGAGGCGGCGGAAACACCATATATTTT.

V is TRBV6-1 and J is TRBJ2-7; D is possibly TRBD2 (7 bases). The CDR3 runs 14 residues. Germline CDR1 reads MNHNS; CDR2 reads SASEGT. V was pared by 8 bases and J by 7 bases, with 21 bases between. CDR3 DNA: TGTGCCAGCGGGGGGGCTAGCGACCCATTTGAGCAGTACTTC. As protein: CASGGASDPFEQYF.